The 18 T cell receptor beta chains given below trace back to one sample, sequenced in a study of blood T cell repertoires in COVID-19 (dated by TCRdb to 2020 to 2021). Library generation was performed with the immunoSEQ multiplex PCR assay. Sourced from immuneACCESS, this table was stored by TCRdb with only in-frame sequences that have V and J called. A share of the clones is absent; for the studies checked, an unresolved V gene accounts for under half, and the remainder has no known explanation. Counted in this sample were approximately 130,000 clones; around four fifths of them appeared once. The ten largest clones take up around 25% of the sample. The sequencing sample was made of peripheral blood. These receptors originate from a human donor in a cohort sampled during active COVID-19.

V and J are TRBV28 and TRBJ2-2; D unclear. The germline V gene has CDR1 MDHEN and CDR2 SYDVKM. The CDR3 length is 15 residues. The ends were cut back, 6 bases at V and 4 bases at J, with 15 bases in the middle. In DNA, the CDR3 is TGTGCCAGCAGCCTTCTCCCGCGGCCCACCGGGGAGCTGTTTTTT. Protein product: CASSLLPRPTGELFF. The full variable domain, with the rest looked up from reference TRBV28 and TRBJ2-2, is DVKVTQSSRYLVKRTGEKVFLECVQDMDHENMFWYRQDPGLGLRLIYFSYDVKMKEKGDIPEGYSVSREKKERFSLILESASTNQTSMYLCASSLLPRPTGELFFGEGSRLTVL.

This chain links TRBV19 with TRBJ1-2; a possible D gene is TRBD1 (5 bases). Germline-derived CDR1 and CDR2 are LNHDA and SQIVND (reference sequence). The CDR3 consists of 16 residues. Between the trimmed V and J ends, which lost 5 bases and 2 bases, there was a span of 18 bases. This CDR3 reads CASSLSTGRANYGYTF. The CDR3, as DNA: TGTGCCAGTAGTCTGTCTACAGGACGGGCGAACTATGGCTACACCTTC. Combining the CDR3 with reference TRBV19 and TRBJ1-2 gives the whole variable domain DGGITQSPKYLFRKEGQNVTLSCEQNLNHDAMYWYRQDPGQGLRLIYYSQIVNDFQKGDIAEGYSVSREKKESFPLTVTSAQKNPTAFYLCASSLSTGRANYGYTFGSGTRLTVV.

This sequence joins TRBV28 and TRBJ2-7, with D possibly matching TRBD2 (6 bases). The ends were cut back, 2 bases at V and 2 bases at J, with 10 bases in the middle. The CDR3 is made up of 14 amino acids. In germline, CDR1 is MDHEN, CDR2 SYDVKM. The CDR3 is CASSLGGRTYEQYF. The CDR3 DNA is TGTGCCAGCAGTTTAGGGGGGAGGACCTACGAGCAGTACTTC. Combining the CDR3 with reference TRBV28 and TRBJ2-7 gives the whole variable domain DVKVTQSSRYLVKRTGEKVFLECVQDMDHENMFWYRQDPGLGLRLIYFSYDVKMKEKGDIPEGYSVSREKKERFSLILESASTNQTSMYLCASSLGGRTYEQYFGPGTRLTVT.

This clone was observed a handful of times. The CDR3 DNA reads as TGTGCCAGCTCACCGGACAGCCCGAGGGGCTACACCTTC. As protein: CASSPDSPRGYTF. V is TRBV18 and J is TRBJ1-2; a possible D gene is TRBD1 (6 bases). Trimming stripped 3 bases from V and 8 bases from J, with 13 bases between. Germline assignment: CDR1 KGHSH and CDR2 LQKENI. There are 13 residues in the CDR3.

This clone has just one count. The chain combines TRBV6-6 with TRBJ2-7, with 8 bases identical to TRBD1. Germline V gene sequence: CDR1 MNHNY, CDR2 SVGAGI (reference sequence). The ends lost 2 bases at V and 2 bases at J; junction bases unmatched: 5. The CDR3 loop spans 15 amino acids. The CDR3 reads CASSYQDRATYEQYF. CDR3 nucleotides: TGTGCCAGCAGTTACCAGGACAGGGCAACCTACGAGCAGTACTTC.

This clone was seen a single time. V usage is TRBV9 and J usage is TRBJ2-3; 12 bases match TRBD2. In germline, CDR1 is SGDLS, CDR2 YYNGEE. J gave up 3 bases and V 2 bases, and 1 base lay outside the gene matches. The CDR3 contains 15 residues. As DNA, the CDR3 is TGTGCCAGCAGCGTGACTAGCGGGGGAACAGATACGCAGTATTTT. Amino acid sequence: CASSVTSGGTDTQYF. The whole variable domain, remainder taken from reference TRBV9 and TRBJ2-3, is DSGVTQTPKHLITATGQRVTLRCSPRSGDLSVYWYQQSLDQGLQFLIQYYNGEERAKGNILERFSAQQFPDLHSELNLSSLELGDSALYFCASSVTSGGTDTQYFGPGTRLTVL.

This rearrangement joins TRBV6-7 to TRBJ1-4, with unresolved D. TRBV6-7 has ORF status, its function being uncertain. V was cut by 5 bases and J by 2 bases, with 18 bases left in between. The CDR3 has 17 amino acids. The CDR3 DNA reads TGTGCCAGCAGTCACAAAACCCGACCGACTACTAATGAAAAACTGTTTTTT. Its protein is CASSHKTRPTTNEKLFF.

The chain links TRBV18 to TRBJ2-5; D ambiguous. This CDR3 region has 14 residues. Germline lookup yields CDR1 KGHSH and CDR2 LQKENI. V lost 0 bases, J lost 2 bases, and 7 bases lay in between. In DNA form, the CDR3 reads TGTGCCAGCTCACCACCCAACGGTCAAGAGACCCAGTACTTC. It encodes CASSPPNGQETQYF.

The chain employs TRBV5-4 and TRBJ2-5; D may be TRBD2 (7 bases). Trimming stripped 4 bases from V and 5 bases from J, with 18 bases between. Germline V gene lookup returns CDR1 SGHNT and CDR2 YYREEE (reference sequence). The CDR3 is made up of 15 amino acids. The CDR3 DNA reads TGTGCCAGCAGCCTCCTGTACAGGGAGGGCGAGACCCAGTACTTC. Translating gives CASSLLYREGETQYF.

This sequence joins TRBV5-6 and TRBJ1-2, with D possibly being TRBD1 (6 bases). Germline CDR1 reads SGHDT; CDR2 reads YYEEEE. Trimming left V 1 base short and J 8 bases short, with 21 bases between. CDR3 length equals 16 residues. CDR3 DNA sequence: TGTGCCAGCAGCTTGCTATCAGGGGTTTTCATTAACGGCTACACCTTC. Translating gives CASSLLSGVFINGYTF.

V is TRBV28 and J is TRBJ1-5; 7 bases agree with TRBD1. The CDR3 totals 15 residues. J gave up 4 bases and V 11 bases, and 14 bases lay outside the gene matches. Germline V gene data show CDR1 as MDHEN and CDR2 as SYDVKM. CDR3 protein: CAGKRGGQPNQPQHF. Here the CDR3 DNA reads TGTGCCGGGAAGCGGGGGGGACAGCCGAATCAGCCCCAGCATTTT.

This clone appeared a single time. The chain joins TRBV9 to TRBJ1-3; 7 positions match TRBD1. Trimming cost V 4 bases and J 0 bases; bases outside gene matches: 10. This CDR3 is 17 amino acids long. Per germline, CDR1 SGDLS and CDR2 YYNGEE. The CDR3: CASSPLNRDSSGNTIYF. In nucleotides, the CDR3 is TGTGCCAGCAGCCCCCTTAACCGGGACAGCTCTGGAAACACCATATATTTT.

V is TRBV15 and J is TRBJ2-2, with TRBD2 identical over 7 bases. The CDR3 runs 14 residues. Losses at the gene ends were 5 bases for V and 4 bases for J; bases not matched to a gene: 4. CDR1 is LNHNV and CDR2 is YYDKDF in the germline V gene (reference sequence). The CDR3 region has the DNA TGTGCCACCAGCCCGGGACTAATCACCGGGGAGCTGTTTTTT. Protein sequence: CATSPGLITGELFF.

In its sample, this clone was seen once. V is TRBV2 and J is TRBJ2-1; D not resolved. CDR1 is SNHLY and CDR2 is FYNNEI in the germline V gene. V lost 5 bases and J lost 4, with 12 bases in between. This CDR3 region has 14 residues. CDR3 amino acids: CASSPPYNYNEQFF. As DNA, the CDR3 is TGTGCCAGCAGTCCCCCCTATAATTACAATGAGCAGTTCTTC.

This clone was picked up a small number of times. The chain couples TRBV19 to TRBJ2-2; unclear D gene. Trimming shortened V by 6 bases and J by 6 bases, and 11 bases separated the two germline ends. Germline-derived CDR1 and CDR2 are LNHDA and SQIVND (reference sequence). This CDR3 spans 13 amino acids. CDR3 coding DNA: TGTGCCAGTAGCCCCCCCTACGCCGGGGAGCTGTTTTTT. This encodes CASSPPYAGELFF.

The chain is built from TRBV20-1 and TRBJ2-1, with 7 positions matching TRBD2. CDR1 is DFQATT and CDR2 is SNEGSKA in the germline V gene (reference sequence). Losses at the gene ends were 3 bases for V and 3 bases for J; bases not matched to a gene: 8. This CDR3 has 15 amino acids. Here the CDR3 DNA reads TGCAGTGCTAGTAAGGGGAGGGATCTCTACAATGAGCAGTTCTTC. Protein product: CSASKGRDLYNEQFF.

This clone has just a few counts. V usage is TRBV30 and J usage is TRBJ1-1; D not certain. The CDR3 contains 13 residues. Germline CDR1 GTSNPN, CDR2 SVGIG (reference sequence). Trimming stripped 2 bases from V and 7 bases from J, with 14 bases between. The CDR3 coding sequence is TGTGCCTGGAGTCGTCGCGGACTCCTTGAAGCTTTCTTT. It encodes CAWSRRGLLEAFF. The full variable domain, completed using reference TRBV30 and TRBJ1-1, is SQTIHQWPATLVQPVGSPLSLECTVEGTSNPNLYWYRQAAGRGLQLLFYSVGIGQISSEVPQNLSASRPQDRQFILSSKKLLLSDSGFYLCAWSRRGLLEAFFGQGTRLTVV.

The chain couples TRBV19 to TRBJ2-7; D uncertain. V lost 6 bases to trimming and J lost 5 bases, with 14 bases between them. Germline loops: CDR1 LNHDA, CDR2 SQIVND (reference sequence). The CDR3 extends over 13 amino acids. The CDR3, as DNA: TGTGCCAGTAGGGCGACAAGTCTCGACGAGCAGTACTTC. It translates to CASRATSLDEQYF.